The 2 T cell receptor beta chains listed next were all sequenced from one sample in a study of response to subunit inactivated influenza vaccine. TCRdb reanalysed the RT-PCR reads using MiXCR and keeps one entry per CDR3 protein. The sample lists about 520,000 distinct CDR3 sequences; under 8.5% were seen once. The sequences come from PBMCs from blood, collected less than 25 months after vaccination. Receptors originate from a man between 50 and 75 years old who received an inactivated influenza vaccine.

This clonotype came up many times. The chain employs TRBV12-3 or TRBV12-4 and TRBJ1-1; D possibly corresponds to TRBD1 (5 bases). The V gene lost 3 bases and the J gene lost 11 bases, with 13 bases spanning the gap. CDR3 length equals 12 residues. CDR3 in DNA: TGTGCCAGCAGTTTCCAGGGAGATAGGGCTTTCTTT. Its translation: CASSFQGDRAFF.

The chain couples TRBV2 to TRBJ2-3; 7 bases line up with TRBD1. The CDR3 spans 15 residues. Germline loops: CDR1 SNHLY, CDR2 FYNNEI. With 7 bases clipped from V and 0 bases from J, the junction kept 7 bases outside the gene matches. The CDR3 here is CASTRGQVSTDTQYF. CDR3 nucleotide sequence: TGTGCCAGCACCAGAGGACAGGTTAGCACAGATACGCAGTATTTT.